What follows is one TCR beta chain and its context. Its antigen remains unknown. The treatment was: roughly 10-day PBMC culture with coronavirus spike peptide pools or control peptides (ViraFEST assay). The data are from a study of vaccination and CD4 T cells after COVID-19. Study-level background: It was a median around 100 days after diagnosis, with a range of 35 to 161, that post-COVID samples were drawn.

General study points: For convalescent patients, a median about 86% of reactive clones surfaced exclusively after vaccination.

This CDR3 is built from 11 residues. The ends were cut back, 5 bases at V and 4 bases at J, with 5 bases in the middle. Germline assignment: CDR1 KGHSH and CDR2 LQKENI. Researchers used the Oncomine TCR Beta short-read assay to sequence DNA from cultured CD4+ T cells. Using its own MiXCR run on the PCR reads, TCRdb lists one record per CDR3 protein. The data show roughly 10,000 distinct CDR3 sequences, with about 25% seen just once and around 25% held by the top ten. This specimen was CD4+ T cells from blood, cultured in vitro, taken after SARS-CoV-2 vaccination. The chain uses TRBV18 and TRBJ2-5; D is undetermined. This TCR derives from a human donor who had recovered from COVID-19. CDR3 amino acids: CASSESETQYF. As DNA, the CDR3 is TGTGCCAGCTCAGAGTCAGAGACCCAGTACTTC.